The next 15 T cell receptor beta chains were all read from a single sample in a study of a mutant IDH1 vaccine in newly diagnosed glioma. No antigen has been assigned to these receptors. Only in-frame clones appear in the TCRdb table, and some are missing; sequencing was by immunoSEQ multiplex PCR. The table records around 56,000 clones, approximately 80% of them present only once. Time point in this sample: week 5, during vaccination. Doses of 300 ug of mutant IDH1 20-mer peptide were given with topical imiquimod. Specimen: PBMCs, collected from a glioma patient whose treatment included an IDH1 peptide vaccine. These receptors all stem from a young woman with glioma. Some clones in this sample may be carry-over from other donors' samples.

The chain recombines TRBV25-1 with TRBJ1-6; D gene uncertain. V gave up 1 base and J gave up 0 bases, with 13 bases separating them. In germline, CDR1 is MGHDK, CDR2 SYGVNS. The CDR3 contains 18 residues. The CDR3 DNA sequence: TGTGCCAGCAGTGAATCGGCGGCCGGTAGCTCCTATAATTCACCCCTCCACTTT. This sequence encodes CASSESAAGSSYNSPLHF.

CDR3 nucleotides: TGTGCCAGCAGCCCAGGGGGGGTGAGGGCTGAAGCTTTCTTT. Amino acids: CASSPGGVRAEAFF. The rearrangement links TRBV9 to TRBJ1-1; 7 positions match TRBD1. The CDR3 length is 14 residues. V lost 4 bases to trimming and J lost 6 bases; unmatched junction nucleotides: 9. In germline, CDR1 is SGDLS, CDR2 YYNGEE.

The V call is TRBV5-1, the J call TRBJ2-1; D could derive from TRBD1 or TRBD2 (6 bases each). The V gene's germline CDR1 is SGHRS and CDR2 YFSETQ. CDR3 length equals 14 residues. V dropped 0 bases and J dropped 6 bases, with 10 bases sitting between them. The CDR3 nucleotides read TGCGCCAGCAGCTTGGAGGGGGGTCCCAATGAGCAGTTCTTC. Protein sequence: CASSLEGGPNEQFF.

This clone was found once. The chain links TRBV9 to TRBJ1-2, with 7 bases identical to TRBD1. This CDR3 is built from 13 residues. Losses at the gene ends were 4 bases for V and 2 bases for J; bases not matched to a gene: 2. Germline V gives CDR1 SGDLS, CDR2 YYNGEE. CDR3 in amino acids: CASSSTGNYGYTF. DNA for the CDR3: TGTGCCAGCAGCTCGACAGGGAACTATGGCTACACCTTC.

CDR3 loop: CASSLNRDRVAANEKLFF. The DNA of the CDR3 is TGTGCCAGCAGCCTTAATCGGGACAGGGTTGCCGCTAATGAAAAACTGTTTTTT. The chain carries TRBV14 and TRBJ1-4, with TRBD1 matching over 9 bases. The V gene end was trimmed by 4 bases and the J gene end by 3 bases; junction bases not matched to a gene: 12. The germline V gene encodes CDR1 SGHDN and CDR2 FVKESK. The CDR3 is 18 residues long.

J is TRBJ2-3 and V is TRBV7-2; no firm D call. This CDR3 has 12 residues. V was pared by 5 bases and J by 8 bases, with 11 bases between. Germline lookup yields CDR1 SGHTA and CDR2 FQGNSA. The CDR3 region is CASSPHIGTQYF. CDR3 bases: TGTGCCAGCAGCCCTCACATAGGTACGCAGTATTTT.

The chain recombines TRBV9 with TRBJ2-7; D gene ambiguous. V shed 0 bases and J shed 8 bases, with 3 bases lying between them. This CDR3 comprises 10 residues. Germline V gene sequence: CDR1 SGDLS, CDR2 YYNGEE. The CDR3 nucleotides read TGTGCCAGCAGCGTAGTCAAGCAGTACTTC. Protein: CASSVVKQYF.

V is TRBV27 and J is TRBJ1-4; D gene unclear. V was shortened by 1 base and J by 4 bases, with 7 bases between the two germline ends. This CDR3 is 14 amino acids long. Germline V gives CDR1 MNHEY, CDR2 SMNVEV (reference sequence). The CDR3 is CASSLYRGNEKLFF. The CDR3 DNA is TGTGCCAGCAGTTTATACCGGGGTAATGAAAAACTGTTTTTT.

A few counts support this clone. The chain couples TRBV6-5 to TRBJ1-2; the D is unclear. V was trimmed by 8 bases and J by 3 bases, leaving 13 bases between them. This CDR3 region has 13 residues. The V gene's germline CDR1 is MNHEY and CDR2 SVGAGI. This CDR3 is CASARADYYGYTF. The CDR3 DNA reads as TGTGCCAGCGCAAGGGCGGACTACTATGGCTACACCTTC.

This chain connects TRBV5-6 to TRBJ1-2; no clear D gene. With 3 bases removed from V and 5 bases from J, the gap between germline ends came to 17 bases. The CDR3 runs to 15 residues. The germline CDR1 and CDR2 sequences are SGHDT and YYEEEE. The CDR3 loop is CASSSGSGVRYGYTF. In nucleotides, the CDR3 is TGTGCCAGCAGCTCCGGTTCTGGGGTACGATATGGCTACACCTTC.

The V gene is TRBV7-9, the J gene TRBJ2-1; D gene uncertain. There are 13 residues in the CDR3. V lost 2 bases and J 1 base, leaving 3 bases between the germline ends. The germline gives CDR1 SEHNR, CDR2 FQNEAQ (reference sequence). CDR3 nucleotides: TGTGCCAGCAGCTTAAGGTCCTACAATGAGCAGTTCTTC. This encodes CASSLRSYNEQFF.

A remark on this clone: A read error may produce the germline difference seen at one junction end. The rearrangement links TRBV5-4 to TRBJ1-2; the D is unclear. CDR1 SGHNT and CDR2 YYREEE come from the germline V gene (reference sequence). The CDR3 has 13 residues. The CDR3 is CASSEAESYGHTF. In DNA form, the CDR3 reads TGTGCCAGCAGCGAAGCCGAGAGCTATGGCCACACCTTC.

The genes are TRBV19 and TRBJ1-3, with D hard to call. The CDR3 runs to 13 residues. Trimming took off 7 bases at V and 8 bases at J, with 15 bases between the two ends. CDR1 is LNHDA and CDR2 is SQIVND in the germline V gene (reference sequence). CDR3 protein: CASTHPGGYTIYF. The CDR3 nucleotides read TGTGCCAGTACCCACCCAGGAGGATACACCATATATTTT.

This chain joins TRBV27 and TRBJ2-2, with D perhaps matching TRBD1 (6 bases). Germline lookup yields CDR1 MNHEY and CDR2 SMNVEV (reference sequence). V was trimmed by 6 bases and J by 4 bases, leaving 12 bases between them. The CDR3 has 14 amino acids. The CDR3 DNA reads TGTGCCAGCAGCCCTGCAGGGGTCACCGGGGAGCTGTTTTTT. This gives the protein CASSPAGVTGELFF.

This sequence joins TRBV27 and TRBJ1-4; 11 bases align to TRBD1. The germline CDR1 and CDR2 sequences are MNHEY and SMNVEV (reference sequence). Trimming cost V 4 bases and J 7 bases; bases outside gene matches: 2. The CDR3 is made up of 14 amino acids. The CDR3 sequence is CASSWGQGVEKLFF. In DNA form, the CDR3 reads TGTGCCAGCAGTTGGGGACAGGGGGTTGAAAAACTGTTTTTT.